Following are 27 T cell receptor beta chains from one sample sequenced in a study of cytomegalovirus exposure and HLA in healthy donors. Produced via immunoSEQ multiplex PCR; TCRdb's table is partial and in-frame only. Here the sample spans some 69,000 clones, just under 95% being singletons. Sequencing used PBMCs. The source of these receptors is a man between 18 and 29 years old in good health and CMV-seropositive.

As regards this clone: One end of the junction is discordant with germline, which a read error may explain. The V call is TRBV27, the J call TRBJ2-1, with 10 positions matching TRBD2. Germline CDR1 and CDR2: MNHEY and SMNVEV (reference sequence). The CDR3 covers 15 residues. This CDR3 is CASNLAGGSYNEQFF. The CDR3 DNA reads TGTGCCAGCAATTTAGCGGGGGGATCCTACAATGAGCAGTTCTTC.

In this sample, this clone turned up once. The chain employs TRBV7-9 and TRBJ2-3, with TRBD1 matching 11 bases. This CDR3 contains 17 residues. Germline V lookup: CDR1 SEHNR, CDR2 FQNEAQ (reference sequence). V lost 2 bases, J lost 4 bases, and 8 bases stayed unmatched. The CDR3 DNA is TGTGCCAGCAGCTTACCCACCGGGACAGGGGGGCCAGATACGCAGTATTTT. It specifies CASSLPTGTGGPDTQYF.

J is TRBJ2-3 and V is TRBV7-2; no clear D gene. Trimming pared 5 bases from V and 6 bases from J, leaving 12 bases between. The CDR3 consists of 13 residues. The V gene's germline CDR1 is SGHTA and CDR2 FQGNSA. CDR3 DNA: TGTGCCAGCAGCCTCCCGGGTCAGGATACGCAGTATTTT. Its protein is CASSLPGQDTQYF.

This chain uses TRBV6-6 with TRBJ2-7; 8 nucleotides match TRBD1. The trim removed 6 bases at V and 5 bases at J, leaving 6 bases unmatched. There are 13 residues in the CDR3. Germline loops: CDR1 MNHNY, CDR2 SVGAGI (reference sequence). The CDR3 bases are TGTGCCAGCAGCGGACAGGGCAGCGACGAGCAGTACTTC. It translates to CASSGQGSDEQYF.

The chain has TRBV5-1 and TRBJ1-1; possibly TRBD1 for D (6 bases). This CDR3 region has 14 residues. The V gene's germline CDR1 is SGHRS and CDR2 YFSETQ. V lost 0 bases and J 5 bases, leaving 11 bases between the germline ends. The DNA of the CDR3 is TGCGCCAGCAGCTTGGAACAGGGAATAACTGAAGCTTTCTTT. This codes for CASSLEQGITEAFF.

The rearrangement joins TRBV11-2 to TRBJ2-7; TRBD1 is a possible D gene (6 bases). Germline loops: CDR1 SGHAT, CDR2 FQNNGV. The CDR3 spans 16 residues. V dropped 5 bases and J dropped 2 bases, with 19 bases sitting between them. The CDR3 DNA follows: TGTGCCAGCAGCCCCAGCGGCAGGGGAGCCCCCTACGAGCAGTACTTC. Translating gives CASSPSGRGAPYEQYF.

The gene calls are TRBV6-1 and TRBJ2-5, with D tentatively TRBD1 (6 bases). The V end was cut by 4 bases, the J end by 4 bases, with 10 bases between. This CDR3 is 13 amino acids long. Germline CDR1 and CDR2: MNHNS and SASEGT. CDR3: CASSATGRETQYF. The DNA of the CDR3 is TGTGCCAGCAGTGCTACAGGGAGAGAGACCCAGTACTTC.

This chain uses TRBV4-3 with TRBJ1-2, with TRBD1 as a possible D gene (5 bases). Germline CDR1 reads LGHNA; CDR2 reads YSLEER. This CDR3 contains 15 residues. V was trimmed by 1 base and J by 4 bases, leaving 13 bases between them. CDR3 amino acids: CASSQAPGQFYGYTF. CDR3 nucleotide sequence: TGCGCCAGCAGCCAAGCTCCAGGGCAGTTCTATGGCTACACCTTC.

The rearrangement links TRBV28 to TRBJ1-1; a possible D gene is TRBD1 (5 bases). This CDR3 has 11 amino acids. V gave up 6 bases and J gave up 7 bases, with 9 bases separating them. CDR1 and CDR2 (germline): MDHEN, SYDVKM. The CDR3 DNA sequence: TGTGCCAGCAGCCAAGACAGTGAAGCTTTCTTT. It specifies CASSQDSEAFF.

The chain uses TRBV7-3 and TRBJ2-7; weak D call: TRBD2 (5 bases). Germline loops: CDR1 SGHTA, CDR2 FQGTGA. The ends were cut back, 2 bases at V and 3 bases at J, with 29 bases in the middle. This CDR3 contains 20 residues. DNA of the CDR3: TGTGCCAGCAGCTTAGAGGGTCACGAATCCTGTAAGCCGAGGAGCTACGAGCAGTACTTC. Protein sequence: CASSLEGHESCKPRSYEQYF.

The chain couples TRBV9 to TRBJ2-3, with TRBD2 matching over 10 bases. J gave up 4 bases and V 0 bases, and 5 bases lay outside the gene matches. Per germline, CDR1 SGDLS and CDR2 YYNGEE. The CDR3 length is 16 residues. The CDR3 reads CASSVGSGGAADTQYF. The CDR3 DNA sequence: TGTGCCAGCAGCGTAGGGAGCGGGGGGGCGGCAGATACGCAGTATTTT.

The rearrangement joins TRBV6-5 to TRBJ1-3; 8 bases map to TRBD1. There are 16 residues in the CDR3. The germline gives CDR1 MNHEY, CDR2 SVGAGI. V gave up 2 bases and J gave up 4 bases; unmatched junction bases: 7. The CDR3 region has the DNA TGTGCCAGCAGTTACGGACAGACAGGGGTCGGAAACACCATATATTTT. Translated: CASSYGQTGVGNTIYF.

The rearrangement joins TRBV10-3 to TRBJ2-7, with 8 bases aligning to TRBD1. From germline, CDR1 is ENHRY and CDR2 SYGVKD. Unmatched junction bases numbered 7, after V lost 8 bases and J lost 4 bases. CDR3 length equals 13 residues. The chain's CDR3 is CAISAGGLYEQYF. As DNA, the CDR3 is TGTGCCATCTCGGCAGGGGGCTTGTACGAGCAGTACTTC.

This chain links TRBV4-2 with TRBJ2-3, with TRBD1 identical over 7 bases. V was pared by 6 bases and J by 3 bases, with 12 bases of the junction left unmatched. Germline V lookup: CDR1 LGHNA, CDR2 YNFKEQ. CDR3 length: 16 residues. CDR3 nucleotides: TGTGCCAGCAGGCAACAAGGGGGCGGATCTACAGATACGCAGTATTTT. Protein product: CASRQQGGGSTDTQYF.

V is TRBV18 and J is TRBJ1-2; D is uncertain. Deletions cut 3 bases from V and 2 bases from J, with 13 bases between. The CDR3 runs to 15 residues. CDR1 is KGHSH and CDR2 is LQKENI in the germline V gene. CDR3 bases: TGTGCCAGCTCACCGAACCGAGGGCAGAACTATGGCTACACCTTC. It codes for CASSPNRGQNYGYTF.

The CDR3 region is CASSDHQSLFQETQYF. CDR3 nucleotides: TGCGCCAGCAGTGACCACCAGTCCCTTTTTCAAGAGACCCAGTACTTC. The chain combines TRBV10-2 with TRBJ2-5, with D uncertain. The V gene's germline CDR1 is WSHSY and CDR2 SAAADI. CDR3 length equals 16 residues. The V gene lost 3 bases and the J gene lost 2 bases, with 16 bases spanning the gap.

This chain joins TRBV4-1 and TRBJ2-3; 11 bases are shared with TRBD2. Looked up from germline, CDR1 is MGHRA and CDR2 is YSYEKL. CDR3 size: 17 residues. J lost 5 bases, V lost 0 bases, and 7 bases had no gene match. The CDR3 region has the DNA TGCGCCAGCAGCCAAGATATAGCGGGGGGGCGGAGAGATACGCAGTATTTT. This codes for CASSQDIAGGRRDTQYF.

The rearrangement links TRBV7-6 to TRBJ1-2; a possible D gene is TRBD1 (6 bases). CDR1 and CDR2 (germline): SGHVS, FNYEAQ. The CDR3 is 14 residues long. V was pared by 4 bases and J by 7 bases, with 16 bases between. The CDR3 DNA reads as TGTGCCAGCAGCTCACCCGGGGGGCCGGGTGGCTACACCTTC. Its protein is CASSSPGGPGGYTF. The complete variable domain, with remaining parts taken from reference TRBV7-6 and TRBJ1-2, reads GAGVSQSPRYKVTKRGQDVALRCDPISGHVSLYWYRQALGQGPEFLTYFNYEAQQDKSGLPNDRFSAERPEGSISTLTIQRTEQRDSAMYRCASSSPGGPGGYTFGSGTRLTVV.

The V and J genes are TRBV6-1 and TRBJ1-2, with 7 positions matching TRBD1. The germline gives CDR1 MNHNS, CDR2 SASEGT. Trimming cost V 3 bases and J 2 bases; bases outside gene matches: 9. The CDR3 totals 16 residues. This CDR3 is CASSDIPGQINYGYTF. Here the CDR3 DNA reads TGTGCCAGCAGTGATATTCCGGGACAGATAAACTATGGCTACACCTTC.

The chain joins TRBV5-1 to TRBJ2-7, with no clear D. The length of the CDR3 is 14 residues. Germline-derived CDR1 and CDR2 are SGHRS and YFSETQ. Between the trimmed V and J ends, which lost 0 bases and 0 bases, there was a span of 7 bases. The CDR3 nucleotides are TGCGCCAGCAGCTTGGCGCCCAGCTCCTACGAGCAGTACTTC. Protein: CASSLAPSSYEQYF.

V and J are TRBV4-2 and TRBJ2-7, with TRBD1 matching over 9 bases. The CDR3 runs 16 residues. J gave up 2 bases and V 1 base, and 6 bases lay outside the gene matches. Germline V gene data show CDR1 as LGHNA and CDR2 as YNFKEQ. The CDR3 reads CASSQVPGQGTYEQYF. CDR3 DNA sequence: TGTGCCAGCAGCCAAGTCCCGGGACAGGGAACCTACGAGCAGTACTTC.

The rearrangement links TRBV10-3 to TRBJ2-3; the match to TRBD1 covers 9 bases. Germline CDR1 is ENHRY and CDR2 is SYGVKD. The V and J ends lost 6 bases and 2 bases, in that order; junction bases with no gene match: 6. The CDR3 is 15 residues long. The CDR3 bases are TGTGCCATCAGCCCCGGGACAGGGATCACAGATACGCAGTATTTT. It is translated as CAISPGTGITDTQYF.

The V and J genes are TRBV6-1 and TRBJ1-4; 7 nucleotides match TRBD1. CDR1 is MNHNS, CDR2 SASEGT, per germline. Trimming at V came to 4 bases and at J to 17 bases, leaving 7 bases not matched to a gene. This CDR3 region has 11 residues. DNA for the CDR3: TGTGCCAGCAGTGGACAGGGTTTCAGATTTTTT. Translation gives CASSGQGFRFF.

The chain employs TRBV27 and TRBJ2-7; D is perhaps TRBD2 (5 bases). This CDR3 comprises 16 residues. V was cut by 0 bases and J by 5 bases, with 17 bases left in between. The germline gives CDR1 MNHEY, CDR2 SMNVEV (reference sequence). The DNA of the CDR3 is TGTGCCAGCAGTTTATCGTCCCTAGCCGGTCGCAACGAGCAGTACTTC. It is translated as CASSLSSLAGRNEQYF.

The rearrangement links TRBV5-1 to TRBJ2-3; TRBD1 matches at 9 bases. Germline assignment: CDR1 SGHRS and CDR2 YFSETQ. The length of the CDR3 is 14 residues. V lost 2 bases to trimming and J lost 5 bases; unmatched junction nucleotides: 3. The chain's CDR3 is CASSFGTGIDTQYF. The CDR3 DNA is TGCGCCAGCAGCTTCGGGACAGGGATAGATACGCAGTATTTT.

This clone was counted between two and nine times. J is TRBJ1-6 and V is TRBV27; D gene unclear. This CDR3 contains 14 residues. The germline V and J ends were trimmed by 3 bases and 7 bases, with 10 bases remaining between them. Germline V gene lookup returns CDR1 MNHEY and CDR2 SMNVEV (reference sequence). CDR3 nucleotides: TGTGCCAGCAGTTTCCTAGGCACCAATTCACCCCTCCACTTT. This encodes CASSFLGTNSPLHF.

A few counts support this clone. This chain connects TRBV5-5 to TRBJ2-7; unclear D gene. Trimming stripped 2 bases from V and 9 bases from J, with 9 bases between. The germline gives CDR1 SGHKS, CDR2 YYEKEE (reference sequence). CDR3 size: 11 residues. In nucleotides, the CDR3 is TGTGCCAGCAGCTTTACGAGTAGGCAGTACTTC. It encodes CASSFTSRQYF.